In its sample, the clone carrying this T cell receptor (beta chain) was seen a few times. CDR3 length: 12 residues. Looked up from germline, CDR1 is MNHEY and CDR2 is SVGAGI. This record belongs to a study of blood T cell repertoires in COVID-19. The overall study: COVID-19 samples collected from the United States, Italy and Spain covered acute and convalescent phases. The analysed material was cDNA or gDNA that came from T cells, B-cell-depleted T cells, or PBMCs.

Authors' data handling: Estimation of nucleated cell counts was performed using reference gene primer amplification. Sequencing was performed with immunoSEQ multiplex PCR; in TCRdb, only in-frame clones are kept and a portion is missing. V and J calls plus clone size are reproduced from that table; the DNA served to infer D and trimming. This table has some 60,000 clones, roughly 92% appearing once. The specimen sequenced was peripheral blood. The TCR comes from a human donor in a cohort sampled during active COVID-19. The V and J genes are TRBV6-5 and TRBJ2-7; 7 positions agree with TRBD2. The CDR3 DNA sequence: TGTGTTACCGGGACTAAGTACTACGAGCAGTACTTC. The encoded protein is CVTGTKYYEQYF.